One and the same sample provided the 15 T cell receptor beta chains below, sequenced in a study of blood T cell repertoires in COVID-19. The repertoire was sequenced with immunoSEQ multiplex PCR; TCRdb's copy has only in-frame clones and lacks some. The repertoire holds about 300,000 clones, with approximately 91% as singletons. The specimen was peripheral blood. Receptors originate from a man aged 18 to 29 with active or convalescent COVID-19.

The V and J genes are TRBV2 and TRBJ1-4; D is undetermined. V lost 6 bases and J lost 8, with 16 bases in between. Germline V gene data show CDR1 as SNHLY and CDR2 as FYNNEI. The length of the CDR3 is 14 residues. In DNA, the CDR3 is TGTGCCAGCAGAATCCCTGGTTCAGAAGAAAAACTGTTTTTT. Protein sequence: CASRIPGSEEKLFF.

The chain links TRBV7-8 to TRBJ1-1; 7 nucleotides agree with TRBD1. Germline loops: CDR1 SGHVS, CDR2 FQNEAQ. The V segment lost 4 bases and the J segment 4 bases; nucleotides outside the gene matches: 9. This CDR3 is built from 15 residues. The CDR3 DNA is TGTGCCAGCAGCTCCTCGACAGGGTTCGGCACTGAAGCTTTCTTT. The encoded protein is CASSSSTGFGTEAFF.

This clone was recorded a few times. V is TRBV4-2 and J is TRBJ1-5; D is unclear. The CDR3 has 16 amino acids. Germline V gives CDR1 LGHNA, CDR2 YNFKEQ. With 0 bases removed from V and 0 bases from J, the gap between germline ends came to 9 bases. CDR3 DNA: TGTGCCAGCAGCCAAGATGGGCAGTATAGCAATCAGCCCCAGCATTTT. The encoded protein is CASSQDGQYSNQPQHF.

V gene TRBV2 combines with J gene TRBJ1-3, with a weak D call TRBD1 (6 bases). This CDR3 comprises 13 residues. Germline lookup yields CDR1 SNHLY and CDR2 FYNNEI. V gave up 8 bases and J gave up 2 bases, with 10 bases separating them. The CDR3 DNA is TGTGCCAGCTGGACAGATACTGGAAACACCATATATTTT. Its translation is CASWTDTGNTIYF.

The gene calls are TRBV12-5 and TRBJ1-5, with 10 nucleotides matching TRBD1. The CDR3 has 15 amino acids. The V gene end was trimmed by 6 bases and the J gene end by 4 bases; junction bases not matched to a gene: 6. CDR1 is LGHNT and CDR2 is FRNRAP in the germline V gene. As DNA, the CDR3 is TGTGCTAGTGGAACCGCGGACAGGGGGAATCAGCCCCAGCATTTT. It specifies CASGTADRGNQPQHF. The full variable domain, its missing parts supplied by reference TRBV12-5 and TRBJ1-5, is DARVTQTPRHKVTEMGQEVTMRCQPILGHNTVFWYRQTMMQGLELLAYFRNRAPLDDSGMPKDRFSAEMPDATLATLKIQPSEPRDSAVYFCASGTADRGNQPQHFGDGTRLSIL.

This chain joins TRBV10-1 and TRBJ1-6; 10 bases are shared with TRBD1. CDR1 and CDR2 from the germline V gene are WNHNN and SYGVQD (reference sequence). The CDR3 is made up of 14 amino acids. V was clipped by 4 bases and J by 11 bases; unmatched bases: 5. CDR3 coding DNA: TGCGCCAGCAGTGCGACAGGGGGCCTAGCACCCCTCCACTTT. It is translated as CASSATGGLAPLHF.

This chain joins TRBV10-1 and TRBJ2-7, with 12 bases that match TRBD1. Germline V lookup: CDR1 WNHNN, CDR2 SYGVQD (reference sequence). This CDR3 comprises 14 residues. The J segment lost 6 bases and the V segment lost 4 bases, leaving 4 bases of the junction unmatched. CDR3 loop: CASSAGTGGSEQYF. The DNA of the CDR3 is TGCGCCAGCAGTGCCGGGACAGGGGGCTCCGAGCAGTACTTC.

This chain links TRBV15 with TRBJ1-2; 7 bases fit TRBD1. The CDR3 has 14 amino acids. Per germline, CDR1 LNHNV and CDR2 YYDKDF (reference sequence). J gave up 7 bases and V 3 bases, and 8 bases lay outside the gene matches. The CDR3 DNA reads as TGTGCCACCAGCAGCGGAAGGGGGCCCGGTGGCTACACCTTC. Amino acids: CATSSGRGPGGYTF.

Concerning this clone: The CDR3 end shows no conserved phenylalanine or tryptophan, and so a read error is likely. The DNA is left out, because the CDR3 cannot be placed on it with certainty; the CDR3 is given as TCRdb lists it. V gene TRBV7-2 combines with J gene TRBJ2-7; TRBD2 reflects the table's D call only, with no check against the DNA. In germline, CDR1 is SGHTA, CDR2 FQGNSA. The CDR3 has 12 amino acids, counting both end residues. This CDR3 is CASSSGVRQFDL.

Notes on this clone: Germline is not matched at one junction end, which may reflect a read error. This chain uses TRBV25-1 with TRBJ1-3, with D hard to call. The CDR3 loop spans 13 amino acids. Germline V gene lookup returns CDR1 MGHDK and CDR2 SYGVNS. For the CDR3, the DNA is TGTGCCAGTAGTGAAGTATCTGGAAACACCATATATTTT. It translates to CASSEVSGNTIYF.

This chain connects TRBV13 to TRBJ1-1; 8 positions agree with TRBD1. V was pared by 5 bases and J by 3 bases, with 8 bases of the junction left unmatched. Germline V gives CDR1 PRHDT, CDR2 FYEKMQ (reference sequence). This CDR3 is built from 15 residues. CDR3 amino acids: CASSPRQGLYTEAFF. CDR3 coding DNA: TGTGCCAGCAGCCCCCGACAGGGGTTATACACTGAAGCTTTCTTT.

V and J are TRBV4-1 and TRBJ2-1; D not certain. Germline V gene lookup returns CDR1 MGHRA and CDR2 YSYEKL. This CDR3 region has 12 residues. V lost 1 base and J 6 bases, leaving 4 bases between the germline ends. The CDR3 reads CASSQAGNEQFF. In DNA form, the CDR3 reads TGCGCCAGCAGCCAAGCCGGCAATGAGCAGTTCTTC.

This chain joins TRBV5-1 and TRBJ2-5, with TRBD2 identical over 11 bases. This CDR3 is built from 15 residues. From germline, CDR1 is SGHRS and CDR2 YFSETQ. The ends lost 4 bases at V and 5 bases at J; junction bases unmatched: 7. The CDR3 bases are TGCGCCAGCAGCCCTCGACTAGCGGGGAAGGAGACCCAGTACTTC. Amino acids: CASSPRLAGKETQYF.

The chain has TRBV13 and TRBJ2-7, with D possibly matching TRBD2 (6 bases). The ends were cut back, 5 bases at V and 2 bases at J, with 16 bases in the middle. Germline loops: CDR1 PRHDT, CDR2 FYEKMQ (reference sequence). This CDR3 has 15 amino acids. The CDR3 sequence: CASSQFGGSPYEQYF. DNA of the CDR3: TGTGCCAGCAGCCAATTCGGGGGATCTCCCTACGAGCAGTACTTC. The entire variable domain, with the rest obtained from reference TRBV13 and TRBJ2-7, is as follows: AAGVIQSPRHLIKEKRETATLKCYPIPRHDTVYWYQQGPGQDPQFLISFYEKMQSDKGSIPDRFSAQQFSDYHSELNMSSLELGDSALYFCASSQFGGSPYEQYFGPGTRLTVT.

This rearrangement joins TRBV7-8 to TRBJ1-4; 9 bases are shared with TRBD1. The CDR3 loop spans 17 amino acids. Unmatched junction bases numbered 11, after V lost 5 bases and J lost 4 bases. CDR1 is SGHVS, CDR2 FQNEAQ, per germline. The CDR3 reads CASSRWGQGSFNEKLFF. The DNA of the CDR3 is TGTGCCAGCAGCCGGTGGGGACAGGGCTCGTTTAATGAAAAACTGTTTTTT.